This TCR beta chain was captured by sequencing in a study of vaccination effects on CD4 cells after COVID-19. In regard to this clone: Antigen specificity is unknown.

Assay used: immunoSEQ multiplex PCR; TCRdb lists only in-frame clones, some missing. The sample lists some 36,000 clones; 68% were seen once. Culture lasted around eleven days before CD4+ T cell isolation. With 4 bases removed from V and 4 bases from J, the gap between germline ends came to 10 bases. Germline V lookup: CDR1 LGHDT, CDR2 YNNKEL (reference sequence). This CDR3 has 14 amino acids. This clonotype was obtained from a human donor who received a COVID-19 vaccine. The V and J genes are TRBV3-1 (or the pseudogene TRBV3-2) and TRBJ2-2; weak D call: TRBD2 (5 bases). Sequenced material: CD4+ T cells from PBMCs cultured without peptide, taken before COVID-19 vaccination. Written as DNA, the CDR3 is TGTGCCAGCAGCCGGGGTCGGGGCACCGGGGAGCTGTTTTTT. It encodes CASSRGRGTGELFF.